This TCR beta chain derives from a study of cytomegalovirus exposure and HLA in healthy donors. Germline assignment: CDR1 KGHSH and CDR2 LQKENI. The CDR3 has 15 amino acids. Trimming cost V 2 bases and J 1 base, with 8 bases left between them. Here immunoSEQ multiplex PCR was the method, and the copy in TCRdb shows in-frame clones only, minus some. The sample carries some 86,000 clones, roughly 93% recorded once. About this clone itself: Within the sample, other DNA sequences also encode this same CDR3.

Sequenced sample: PBMCs. The chain recombines TRBV18 with TRBJ2-2, with D possibly being TRBD1 (6 bases). This receptor was identified in a woman aged 30 to 39 in good health and CMV-seronegative. The CDR3 region is CASSPGQRNTGELFF. CDR3 nucleotides: TGTGCCAGCTCACCAGGACAGAGGAACACCGGGGAGCTGTTTTTT.